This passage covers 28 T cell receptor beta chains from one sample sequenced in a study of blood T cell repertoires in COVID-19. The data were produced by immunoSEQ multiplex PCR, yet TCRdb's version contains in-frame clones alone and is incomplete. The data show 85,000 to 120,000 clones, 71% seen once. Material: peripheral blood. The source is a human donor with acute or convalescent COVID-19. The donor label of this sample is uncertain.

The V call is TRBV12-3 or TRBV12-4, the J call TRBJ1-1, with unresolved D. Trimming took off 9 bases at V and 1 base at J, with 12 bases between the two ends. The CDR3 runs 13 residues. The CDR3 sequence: CASSLDANTEAFF. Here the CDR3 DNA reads TGTGCCAGTAGCCTTGATGCGAACACTGAAGCTTTCTTT.

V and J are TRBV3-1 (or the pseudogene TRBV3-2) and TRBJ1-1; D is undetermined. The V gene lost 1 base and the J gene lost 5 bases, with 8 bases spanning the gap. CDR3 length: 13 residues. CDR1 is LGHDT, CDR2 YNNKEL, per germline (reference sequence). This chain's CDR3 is CASSQVSLTEAFF. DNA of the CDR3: TGTGCCAGCAGCCAAGTATCCCTGACTGAAGCTTTCTTT.

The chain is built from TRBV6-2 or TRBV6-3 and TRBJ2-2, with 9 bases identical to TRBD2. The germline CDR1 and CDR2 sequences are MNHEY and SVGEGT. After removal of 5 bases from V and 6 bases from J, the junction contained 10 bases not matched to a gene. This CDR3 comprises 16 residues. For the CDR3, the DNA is TGTGCCAGCAGTAAGGGACTAGCAGTTCGTTCCGGGGAGCTGTTTTTT. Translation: CASSKGLAVRSGELFF.

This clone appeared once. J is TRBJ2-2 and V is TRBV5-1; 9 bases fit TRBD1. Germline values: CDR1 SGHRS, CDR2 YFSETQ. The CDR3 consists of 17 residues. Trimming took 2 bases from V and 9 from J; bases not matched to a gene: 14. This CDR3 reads CASSLPPGQGHGRELFF. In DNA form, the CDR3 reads TGCGCCAGCAGCTTACCCCCGGGACAGGGTCATGGCAGGGAGCTGTTTTTT. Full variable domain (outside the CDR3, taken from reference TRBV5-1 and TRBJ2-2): KAGVTQTPRYLIKTRGQQVTLSCSPISGHRSVSWYQQTPGQGLQFLFEYFSETQRNKGNFPGRFSGRQFSNSRSEMNVSTLELGDSALYLCASSLPPGQGHGRELFFGEGSRLTVL.

CDR3 protein: CARSLASPRGGKSNQPQHF. The DNA of the CDR3 is TGTGCCAGAAGCTTGGCAAGTCCCCGGGGTGGTAAAAGCAATCAGCCCCAGCATTTT. The chain uses TRBV5-3 and TRBJ1-5; D uncertain. TRBV5-3 is placed among ORFs of uncertain function. The CDR3 consists of 19 residues. Trimming removed 0 bases at V and 1 base at J, with 20 bases between.

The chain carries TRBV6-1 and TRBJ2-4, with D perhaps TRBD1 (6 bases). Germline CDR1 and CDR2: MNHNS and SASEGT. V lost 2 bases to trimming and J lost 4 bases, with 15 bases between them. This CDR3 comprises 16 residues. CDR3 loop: CASSERGSGKKNIQYF. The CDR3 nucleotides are TGTGCCAGCAGTGAAAGGGGGTCCGGAAAGAAAAACATTCAGTACTTC.

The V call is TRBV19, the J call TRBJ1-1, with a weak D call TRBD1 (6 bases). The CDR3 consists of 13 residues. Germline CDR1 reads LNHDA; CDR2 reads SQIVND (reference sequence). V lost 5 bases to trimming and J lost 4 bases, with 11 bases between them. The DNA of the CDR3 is TGTGCCAGTAGTCTGACAGGAGGCACTGAAGCTTTCTTT. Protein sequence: CASSLTGGTEAFF.

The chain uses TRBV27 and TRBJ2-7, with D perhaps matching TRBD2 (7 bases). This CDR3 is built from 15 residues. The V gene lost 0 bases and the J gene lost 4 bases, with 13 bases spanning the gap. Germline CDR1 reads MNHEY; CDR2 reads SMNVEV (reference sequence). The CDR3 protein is CASSLSSGGGYEQYF. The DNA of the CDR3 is TGTGCCAGCAGTTTATCTTCGGGGGGCGGGTACGAGCAGTACTTC.

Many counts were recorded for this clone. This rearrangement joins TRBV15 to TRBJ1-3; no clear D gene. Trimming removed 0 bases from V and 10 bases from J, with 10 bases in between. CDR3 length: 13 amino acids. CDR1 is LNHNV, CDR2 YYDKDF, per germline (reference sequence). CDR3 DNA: TGTGCCACCAGCAGAGAGGCCGCGGCGACCATATATTTT. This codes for CATSREAAATIYF.

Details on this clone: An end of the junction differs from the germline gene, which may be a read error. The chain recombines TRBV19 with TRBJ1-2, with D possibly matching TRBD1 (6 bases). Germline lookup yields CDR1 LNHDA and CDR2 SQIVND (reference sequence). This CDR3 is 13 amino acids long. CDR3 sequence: CASTIQGFGGYTF. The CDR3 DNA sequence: TGTGCCAGTACTATACAGGGTTTCGGTGGCTACACCTTC. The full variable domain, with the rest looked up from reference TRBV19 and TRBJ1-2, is DGGITQSPKYLFRKEGQNVTLSCEQNLNHDAMYWYRQDPGQGLRLIYYSQIVNDFQKGDIAEGYSVSREKKESFPLTVTSAQKNPTAFYLCASTIQGFGGYTFGSGTRLTVV.

The CDR3 protein is CASRTGGQSNTGELFF. CDR3 DNA: TGTGCCAGCAGGACAGGGGGCCAATCGAACACCGGGGAGCTGTTTTTT. This chain connects TRBV11-2 to TRBJ2-2; 10 bases fit TRBD1. Per germline, CDR1 SGHAT and CDR2 FQNNGV. Unmatched junction bases numbered 4, after V lost 6 bases and J lost 0 bases. This CDR3 region has 16 residues.

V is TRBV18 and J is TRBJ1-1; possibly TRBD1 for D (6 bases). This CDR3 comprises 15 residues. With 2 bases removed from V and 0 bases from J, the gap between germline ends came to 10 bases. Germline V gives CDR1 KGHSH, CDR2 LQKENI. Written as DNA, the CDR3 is TGTGCCAGCTCACCAGGGGGGGCCCTGAACACTGAAGCTTTCTTT. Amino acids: CASSPGGALNTEAFF. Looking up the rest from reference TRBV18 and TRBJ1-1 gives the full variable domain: NAGVMQNPRHLVRRRGQEARLRCSPMKGHSHVYWYRQLPEEGLKFMVYLQKENIIDESGMPKERFSAEFPKEGPSILRIQQVVRGDSAAYFCASSPGGALNTEAFFGQGTRLTVV.

This chain's CDR3 is CASSVGGGEETQYF. As DNA, the CDR3 is TGTGCCAGCAGCGTAGGGGGCGGGGAAGAGACCCAGTACTTC. The chain is built from TRBV9 and TRBJ2-5; tentatively, D is TRBD2 (6 bases). Looked up from germline, CDR1 is SGDLS and CDR2 is YYNGEE. V lost 0 bases and J lost 3, with 9 bases in between. The CDR3 has 14 amino acids.

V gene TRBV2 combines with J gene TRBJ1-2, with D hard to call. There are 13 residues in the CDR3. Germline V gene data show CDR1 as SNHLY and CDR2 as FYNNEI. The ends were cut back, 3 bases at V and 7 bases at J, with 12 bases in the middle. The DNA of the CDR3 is TGTGCCAGCAGTGACCCCTCCTACGGTGGCTACACCTTC. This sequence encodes CASSDPSYGGYTF.

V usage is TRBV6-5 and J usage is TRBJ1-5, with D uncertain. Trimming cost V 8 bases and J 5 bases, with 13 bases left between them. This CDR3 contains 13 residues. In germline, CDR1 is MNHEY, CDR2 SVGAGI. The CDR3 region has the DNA TGTGCCAGCGCCCCGGTCCCTGATCAGCCCCAGCATTTT. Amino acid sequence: CASAPVPDQPQHF.

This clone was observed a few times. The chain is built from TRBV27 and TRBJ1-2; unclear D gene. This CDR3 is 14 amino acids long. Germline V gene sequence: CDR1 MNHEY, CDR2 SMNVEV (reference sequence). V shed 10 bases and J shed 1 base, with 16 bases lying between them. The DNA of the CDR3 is TGTGCCACCGACACTTCGAGGGTTAACTATGGCTACACCTTC. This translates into CATDTSRVNYGYTF.

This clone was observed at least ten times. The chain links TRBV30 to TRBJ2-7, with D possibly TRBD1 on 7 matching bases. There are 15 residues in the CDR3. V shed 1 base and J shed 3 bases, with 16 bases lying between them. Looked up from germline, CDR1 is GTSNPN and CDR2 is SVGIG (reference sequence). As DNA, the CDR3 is TGTGCCTGGAGTGCCACAGGGGAGGCAAGCTACGAGCAGTACTTC. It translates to CAWSATGEASYEQYF.

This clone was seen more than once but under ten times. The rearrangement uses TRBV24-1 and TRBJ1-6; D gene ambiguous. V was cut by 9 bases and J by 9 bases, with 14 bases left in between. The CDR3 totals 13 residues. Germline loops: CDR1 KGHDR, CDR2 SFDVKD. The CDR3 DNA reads TGTGCCACCTCGAGGAGGGAGGGTTCACCCCTCCACTTT. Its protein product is CATSRREGSPLHF.

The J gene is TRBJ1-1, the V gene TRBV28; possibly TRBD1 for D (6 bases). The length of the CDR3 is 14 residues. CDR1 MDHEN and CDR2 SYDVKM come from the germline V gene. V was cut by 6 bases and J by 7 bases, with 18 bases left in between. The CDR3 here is CASSNAGAPVEAFF. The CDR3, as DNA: TGTGCCAGCAGCAACGCAGGGGCTCCAGTTGAAGCTTTCTTT. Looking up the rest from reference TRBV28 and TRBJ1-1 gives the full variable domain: DVKVTQSSRYLVKRTGEKVFLECVQDMDHENMFWYRQDPGLGLRLIYFSYDVKMKEKGDIPEGYSVSREKKERFSLILESASTNQTSMYLCASSNAGAPVEAFFGQGTRLTVV.

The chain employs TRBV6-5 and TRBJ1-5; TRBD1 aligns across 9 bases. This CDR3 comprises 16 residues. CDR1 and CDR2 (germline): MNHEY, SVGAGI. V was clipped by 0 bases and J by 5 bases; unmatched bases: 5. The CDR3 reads CASSYSGTGTDQPQHF. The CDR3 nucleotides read TGTGCCAGCAGTTACTCCGGGACAGGGACAGATCAGCCCCAGCATTTT.

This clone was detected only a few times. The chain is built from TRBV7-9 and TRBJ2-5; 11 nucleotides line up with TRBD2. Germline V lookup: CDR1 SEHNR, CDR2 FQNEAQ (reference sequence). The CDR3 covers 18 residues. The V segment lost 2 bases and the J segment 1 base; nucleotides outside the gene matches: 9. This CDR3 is CASSLLEGTSGTQETQYF. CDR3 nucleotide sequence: TGTGCCAGCAGCTTACTTGAGGGGACTAGCGGTACCCAAGAGACCCAGTACTTC. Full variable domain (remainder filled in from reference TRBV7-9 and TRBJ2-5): DTGVSQNPRHKITKRGQNVTFRCDPISEHNRLYWYRQTLGQGPEFLTYFQNEAQLEKSRLLSDRFSAERPKGSFSTLEIQRTEQGDSAMYLCASSLLEGTSGTQETQYFGPGTRLLVL.

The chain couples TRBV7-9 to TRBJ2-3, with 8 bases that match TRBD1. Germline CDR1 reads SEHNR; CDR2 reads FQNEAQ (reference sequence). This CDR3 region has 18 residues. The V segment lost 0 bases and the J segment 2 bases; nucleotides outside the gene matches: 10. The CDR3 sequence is CASSLAAGGTGLTDTQYF. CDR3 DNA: TGTGCCAGCAGCTTAGCCGCCGGTGGGACAGGCCTCACAGATACGCAGTATTTT.

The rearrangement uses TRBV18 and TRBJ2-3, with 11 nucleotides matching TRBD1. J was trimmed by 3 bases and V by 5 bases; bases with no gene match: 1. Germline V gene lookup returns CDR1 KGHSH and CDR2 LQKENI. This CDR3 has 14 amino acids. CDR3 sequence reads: CASSRDRGTDTQYF. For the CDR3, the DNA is TGTGCCAGCTCAAGGGACAGGGGGACAGATACGCAGTATTTT.

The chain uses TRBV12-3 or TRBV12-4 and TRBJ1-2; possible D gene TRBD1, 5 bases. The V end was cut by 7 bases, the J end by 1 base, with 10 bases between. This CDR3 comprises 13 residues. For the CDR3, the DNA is TGTGCCAGCAAAGATCAGGGTAACTATGGCTACACCTTC. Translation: CASKDQGNYGYTF.

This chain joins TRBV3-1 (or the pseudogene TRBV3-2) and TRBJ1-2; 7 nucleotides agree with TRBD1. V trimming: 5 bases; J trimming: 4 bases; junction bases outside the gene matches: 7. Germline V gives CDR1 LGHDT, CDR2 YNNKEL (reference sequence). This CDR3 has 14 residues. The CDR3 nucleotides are TGTGCCAGCAGCTCGGGACAGCTCATCTATGGCTACACCTTC. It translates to CASSSGQLIYGYTF.

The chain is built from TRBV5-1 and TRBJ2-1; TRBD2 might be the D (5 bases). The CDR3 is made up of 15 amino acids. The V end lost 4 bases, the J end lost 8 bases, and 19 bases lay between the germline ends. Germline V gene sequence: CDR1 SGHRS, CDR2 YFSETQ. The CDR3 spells CASSTGSSPSYEQFF. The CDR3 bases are TGCGCCAGCAGCACGGGATCAAGCCCCTCCTATGAGCAGTTCTTC.

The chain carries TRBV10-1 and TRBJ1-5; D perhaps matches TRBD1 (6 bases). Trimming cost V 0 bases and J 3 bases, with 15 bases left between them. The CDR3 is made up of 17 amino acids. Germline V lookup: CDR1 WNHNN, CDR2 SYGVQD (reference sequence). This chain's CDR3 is CASSESNRVHHNQPQHF. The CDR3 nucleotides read TGCGCCAGCAGTGAGTCGAACAGGGTGCATCACAATCAGCCCCAGCATTTT.

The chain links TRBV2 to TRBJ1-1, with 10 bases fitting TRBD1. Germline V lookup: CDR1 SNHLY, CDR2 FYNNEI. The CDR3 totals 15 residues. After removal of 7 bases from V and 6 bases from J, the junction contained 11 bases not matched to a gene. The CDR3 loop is CASIGQGGLSAEAFF. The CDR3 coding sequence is TGTGCCAGCATTGGACAGGGGGGCCTTTCGGCTGAAGCTTTCTTT.